A single T cell receptor (beta chain) is shown here with its context. The sample comes from a study of T cell changes during pregnancy in multiple sclerosis. TCRdb's copy holds only in-frame clones and misses some; the assay was immunoSEQ multiplex PCR. This sample carries fewer than 65,000 clones, over 75% of them seen once, and the ten largest clones take 0.85% to 0.9%. Losses at the gene ends were 4 bases for V and 2 bases for J; bases not matched to a gene: 8. This CDR3 has 16 residues. The germline V gene encodes CDR1 SGHNT and CDR2 YENEEA. The material sequenced was peripheral blood, taken before pregnancy. The TCR sequence derives from a female donor with multiple sclerosis, enrolled in a pregnancy study. V is TRBV11-3 and J is TRBJ2-3, with 8 bases matching TRBD1. The CDR3 loop reads CASSSAEDRATDTQYF. The DNA for the CDR3 is TGTGCCAGCAGCTCAGCCGAGGACAGGGCCACAGATACGCAGTATTTT.